These 18 T cell receptor beta chains were all obtained from the same sample, sequenced in a study of blood T cell repertoires in COVID-19. Here immunoSEQ multiplex PCR was the method, and the copy in TCRdb shows in-frame clones only, minus some. Of roughly 230,000 clones listed, 83% are singletons. The sample was peripheral blood. All receptors derive from a woman between 50 and 59 years old with acute or convalescent COVID-19.

The CDR3 bases are TGTGCCAGCAGCGTAGGTCAGGGGGCGCGAAGTGAGCAGTTCTTC. It codes for CASSVGQGARSEQFF. V usage is TRBV9 and J usage is TRBJ2-1; 8 nucleotides line up with TRBD1. The germline V gene encodes CDR1 SGDLS and CDR2 YYNGEE. The CDR3 contains 15 residues. V shed 0 bases, J shed 9 bases, and the junction held 8 bases outside the gene matches.

The chain has TRBV5-8 and TRBJ2-2; D may be TRBD1 (6 bases). The CDR3 has 14 amino acids. V was clipped by 0 bases and J by 7 bases, with 10 bases between them. The germline gives CDR1 SGHTS, CDR2 YDEGEE. The CDR3 loop reads CASSLEGRGGELFF. The CDR3 bases are TGTGCCAGCAGCTTGGAAGGCAGGGGCGGGGAGCTGTTTTTT.

The chain has TRBV4-1 and TRBJ1-3, with a tentative D call TRBD1 (5 bases). Germline CDR1 and CDR2: MGHRA and YSYEKL. The CDR3 loop spans 17 amino acids. V was trimmed by 3 bases and J by 7 bases, leaving 22 bases between them. The CDR3 region is CASSQYRTGQNGNTIYF. DNA for the CDR3: TGCGCCAGCAGCCAGTACCGAACAGGCCAGAACGGGAACACCATATATTTT.

The rearrangement joins TRBV2 to TRBJ1-5; TRBD1 agrees at 9 bases. V lost 6 bases, J lost 4 bases, and 7 bases stayed unmatched. This CDR3 spans 15 amino acids. In germline, CDR1 is SNHLY, CDR2 FYNNEI. The CDR3 loop reads CASRAGQGRNQPQHF. The CDR3, as DNA: TGTGCCAGCAGGGCCGGACAGGGGAGGAATCAGCCCCAGCATTTT.

The rearrangement uses TRBV6-5 and TRBJ1-2; 12 bases are shared with TRBD1. The junction had 3 bases not matched to a gene; V was cut back by 6 bases and J by 7 bases. The CDR3 is 13 residues long. Germline lookup yields CDR1 MNHEY and CDR2 SVGAGI. As DNA, the CDR3 is TGTGCCAGCAGGGGGGACAGGGGGCTTGGCTACACCTTC. It yields the protein CASRGDRGLGYTF.

This clone was observed a few times. The chain recombines TRBV9 with TRBJ2-1; D perhaps matches TRBD1 (6 bases). CDR1 and CDR2 (germline): SGDLS, YYNGEE. Trimming shortened V by 3 bases and J by 1 base, and 14 bases separated the two germline ends. The CDR3 runs to 16 residues. This CDR3 reads CASSGGLGQSYNEQFF. CDR3 sequence (DNA): TGTGCCAGCAGCGGAGGCCTTGGACAGTCCTACAATGAGCAGTTCTTC.

In its sample, this clone was seen once. Written as DNA, the CDR3 is TGTGCCAGCAGCTTTACTACCGGGAGCAATCAGCCCCAGCATTTT. Amino acids: CASSFTTGSNQPQHF. This chain connects TRBV5-5 to TRBJ1-5; D is unclear. Trimming removed 2 bases from V and 1 base from J, with 10 bases in between. The CDR3 covers 15 residues. The germline V gene has CDR1 SGHKS and CDR2 YYEKEE (reference sequence).

The chain recombines TRBV21-1 with TRBJ1-6; the table's D call, TRBD1, was not checked against the DNA. TRBV21-1 constitutes a pseudogene. This CDR3 has 11 residues. The CDR3 DNA is TGTGCCAGCAGCTTAACAGGGGTGCCCCACTTT. This sequence encodes CASSLTGVPHF.

The rearrangement links TRBV9 to TRBJ2-1, with TRBD2 matching 10 bases. There are 15 residues in the CDR3. CDR1 SGDLS and CDR2 YYNGEE come from the germline V gene. The trim removed 4 bases at V and 9 bases at J, leaving 10 bases unmatched. This chain's CDR3 is CASSPMTSGLGEQFF. CDR3 nucleotides: TGTGCCAGCAGCCCTATGACTAGCGGGCTGGGTGAGCAGTTCTTC.

The chain joins TRBV19 to TRBJ2-6, with 7 bases that match TRBD1. The V and J ends lost 7 bases and 2 bases, in that order; junction bases with no gene match: 14. The CDR3 has 18 residues. The germline gives CDR1 LNHDA, CDR2 SQIVND (reference sequence). CDR3 DNA sequence: TGTGCCAGTAAGGGATCTAGGGGGCCCCCCGCTGGGGCCAACGTCCTGACTTTC. Protein product: CASKGSRGPPAGANVLTF.

The chain joins TRBV5-5 to TRBJ2-7; a possible D gene is TRBD1 (5 bases). This CDR3 contains 15 residues. The V end lost 5 bases, the J end lost 3 bases, and 18 bases lay between the germline ends. Looked up from germline, CDR1 is SGHKS and CDR2 is YYEKEE (reference sequence). DNA of the CDR3: TGTGCCAGCAGGAGATTACCGGACACAAACTACGAGCAGTACTTC. Protein product: CASRRLPDTNYEQYF.

This clone was detected a few times. V usage is TRBV5-4 and J usage is TRBJ1-2, with D tentatively TRBD1 (5 bases). Germline CDR1 and CDR2: SGHNT and YYREEE (reference sequence). The CDR3 contains 16 residues. Trimming shortened V by 4 bases and J by 0 bases, and 16 bases separated the two germline ends. CDR3 nucleotides: TGTGCCAGCAGCGCCCGTGGGGCGCTGGCTAACTATGGCTACACCTTC. This encodes CASSARGALANYGYTF.

The V and J genes are TRBV4-1 and TRBJ2-1, with 8 bases identical to TRBD2. Per germline, CDR1 MGHRA and CDR2 YSYEKL. J was trimmed by 4 bases and V by 1 base; bases with no gene match: 3. The CDR3 runs 15 residues. CDR3 residues: CASSQAGGPYNEQFF. The CDR3 DNA reads TGCGCCAGCAGCCAAGCGGGGGGGCCATACAATGAGCAGTTCTTC.

The rearrangement uses TRBV19 and TRBJ1-4, with D maybe TRBD1 (6 bases). CDR1 LNHDA and CDR2 SQIVND come from the germline V gene (reference sequence). This CDR3 is built from 15 residues. Trimming cost V 7 bases and J 6 bases, with 18 bases left between them. CDR3 region: CASIGTSVGHEKLFF. CDR3 nucleotides: TGTGCCAGTATTGGGACATCGGTGGGACATGAAAAACTGTTTTTT.

CDR3 bases: TGTGCCAGCAGCCAACATTTAACATTGAGCAATCAGCCCCAGCATTTT. It codes for CASSQHLTLSNQPQHF. V gene TRBV4-2 combines with J gene TRBJ1-5; D unclear. V shed 2 bases and J shed 1 base, with 12 bases lying between them. CDR1 LGHNA and CDR2 YNFKEQ come from the germline V gene. The CDR3 extends over 16 amino acids.

This chain links TRBV7-2 with TRBJ2-5; 9 bases agree with TRBD2. CDR1 is SGHTA, CDR2 FQGNSA, per germline. V gave up 5 bases and J gave up 1 base; unmatched junction bases: 2. This CDR3 region has 14 residues. The CDR3 DNA is TGTGCCAGCAGCAGCGGGGGGCTCCAAGAGACCCAGTACTTC. Encoded protein: CASSSGGLQETQYF.

The rearrangement joins TRBV11-2 to TRBJ2-3, with 9 bases fitting TRBD2. The CDR3 sequence is 15 residues long. The trim removed 1 base at V and 4 bases at J, leaving 3 bases unmatched. The germline CDR1 and CDR2 sequences are SGHAT and FQNNGV. DNA of the CDR3: TGTGCCAGCAGCTTAGCTAGCGGGGTCGCAGATACGCAGTATTTT. This codes for CASSLASGVADTQYF.

This clone appeared a few times. This chain joins TRBV28 and TRBJ1-1; D possibly corresponds to TRBD1 (6 bases). Germline CDR1 is MDHEN and CDR2 is SYDVKM. Trimming left V 3 bases short and J 8 bases short, with 7 bases between. The CDR3 contains 11 residues. The DNA for the CDR3 is TGTGCCAGCAGTTTCCAGGGGGAAGCTTTCTTT. This codes for CASSFQGEAFF.